The 21 T cell receptor beta chains presented below share a single source sample, sequenced in a study of cytomegalovirus exposure and HLA in healthy donors. The data were produced by immunoSEQ multiplex PCR, yet TCRdb's version contains in-frame clones alone and is incomplete. Of 300,000 to 450,000 clones in the sample, roughly 90% were seen once. The sample taken for sequencing was PBMCs. These receptors were taken from a woman younger than 30 in good health and CMV-seronegative.

The J gene is TRBJ1-4, the V gene TRBV27; a weak D match, TRBD1 (6 bases). Trimming removed 4 bases at V and 7 bases at J, with 16 bases between. Germline V gene lookup returns CDR1 MNHEY and CDR2 SMNVEV (reference sequence). CDR3 length equals 15 residues. This CDR3 is CASSSRQVSLEKLFF. The DNA of the CDR3 is TGTGCCAGCAGTTCTCGACAGGTCTCTCTTGAAAAACTGTTTTTT.

CDR3 in DNA: TGTGCCAGCACCCCCGGAGGGGGCGGGTACGAGCAGTACTTC. Its protein is CASTPGGGGYEQYF. The chain joins TRBV28 to TRBJ2-7, with D tentatively TRBD1 (7 bases). CDR1 is MDHEN, CDR2 SYDVKM, per germline. CDR3 length: 14 residues. V lost 7 bases, J lost 4 bases, and 17 bases lay in between.

As regards this clone: This specimen includes other DNA sequences encoding the same CDR3. V and J are TRBV30 and TRBJ2-5; D is possibly TRBD2 (5 bases). V was pared by 5 bases and J by 2 bases, with 9 bases between. The germline V gene encodes CDR1 GTSNPN and CDR2 SVGIG (reference sequence). This CDR3 has 12 amino acids. The CDR3 sequence is CAWGLGQETQYF. The CDR3, as DNA: TGTGCCTGGGGACTGGGGCAAGAGACCCAGTACTTC.

This chain links TRBV7-8 with TRBJ2-1; D is undetermined. Germline V gene data show CDR1 as SGHVS and CDR2 as FQNEAQ. The CDR3 consists of 13 residues. Trimming cost V 5 bases and J 0 bases, with 5 bases left between them. The CDR3 spells CASSPFSYNEQFF. DNA of the CDR3: TGTGCCAGCAGCCCGTTCTCCTACAATGAGCAGTTCTTC.

The V call is TRBV14, the J call TRBJ2-5; 7 bases agree with TRBD2. V trimming: 3 bases; J trimming: 9 bases; junction bases outside the gene matches: 10. CDR1 and CDR2 from the germline V gene are SGHDN and FVKESK. CDR3 length: 14 residues. The CDR3 loop is CASSQWDYNTPQYF. CDR3 sequence (DNA): TGTGCCAGCAGCCAGTGGGACTACAATACGCCCCAGTACTTC.

The rearrangement links TRBV6-1 to TRBJ1-3; D remains unclear. Looked up from germline, CDR1 is MNHNS and CDR2 is SASEGT. V lost 4 bases, J lost 3 bases, and 16 bases lay in between. This CDR3 has 16 amino acids. CDR3 amino acids: CASSASTSSGGNTIYF. The CDR3 DNA is TGTGCCAGCAGTGCCTCCACATCGTCGGGTGGAAACACCATATATTTT.

On this clone: Other DNA sequences in the same sample also yield this CDR3. The V gene is TRBV10-3, the J gene TRBJ1-1; D perhaps matches TRBD1 (5 bases). Between the trimmed V and J ends, which lost 2 bases and 2 bases, there was a span of 6 bases. This CDR3 contains 13 residues. Looked up from germline, CDR1 is ENHRY and CDR2 is SYGVKD. The CDR3 is CAISERGNTEAFF. CDR3 nucleotide sequence: TGTGCCATCAGTGAGAGGGGTAACACTGAAGCTTTCTTT.

V is TRBV2 and J is TRBJ1-1, with D hard to call. The V gene lost 11 bases and the J gene lost 0 bases, with 13 bases spanning the gap. Looked up from germline, CDR1 is SNHLY and CDR2 is FYNNEI. The CDR3 sequence is 13 residues long. CDR3 region: CAGRLQMNTEAFF. CDR3 sequence (DNA): TGTGCCGGCCGTCTTCAGATGAACACTGAAGCTTTCTTT.

The V gene is TRBV16, the J gene TRBJ1-2; a possible D gene is TRBD1 (6 bases). The V gene's germline CDR1 is KGHSY and CDR2 FQNENV. This CDR3 is built from 16 residues. V was shortened by 0 bases and J by 4 bases, with 15 bases between the two germline ends. The CDR3 nucleotides read TGTGCCAGCAGCCAATCGGGGCAGGGGATTCCCTATGGCTACACCTTC. This sequence encodes CASSQSGQGIPYGYTF.

This chain joins TRBV6-5 and TRBJ1-4; D unresolved. Germline CDR1 is MNHEY and CDR2 is SVGAGI. The V and J ends lost 6 bases and 8 bases respectively, with 10 bases between them. This CDR3 contains 12 residues. The CDR3 sequence is CASSPSPEKLFF. The DNA for the CDR3 is TGTGCCAGCAGCCCAAGCCCCGAAAAACTGTTTTTT.

This rearrangement joins TRBV9 to TRBJ2-1; tentatively, D is TRBD1 (5 bases). The CDR3 sequence is 15 residues long. Germline CDR1 reads SGDLS; CDR2 reads YYNGEE. V was cut by 2 bases and J by 7 bases, with 16 bases left in between. This CDR3 is CASSVSGGAGNEQFF. The CDR3 DNA follows: TGTGCCAGCAGCGTTTCCGGCGGAGCAGGGAATGAGCAGTTCTTC.

The gene calls are TRBV27 and TRBJ2-1; TRBD2 agrees at 13 bases. Germline lookup yields CDR1 MNHEY and CDR2 SMNVEV (reference sequence). This CDR3 spans 18 amino acids. The trim removed 5 bases at V and 5 bases at J, leaving 12 bases unmatched. CDR3 region: CASSRGLAGRVLHNEQFF. CDR3 DNA sequence: TGTGCCAGCAGTCGGGGACTAGCGGGGAGAGTTCTGCACAATGAGCAGTTCTTC.

The V call is TRBV25-1, the J call TRBJ2-3; possibly TRBD2 for D (6 bases). V lost 3 bases, J lost 0 bases, and 10 bases lay in between. The germline gives CDR1 MGHDK, CDR2 SYGVNS. The CDR3 is 15 amino acids. CDR3 sequence: CASSDNSGSTDTQYF. DNA of the CDR3: TGTGCCAGCAGTGATAATAGCGGTAGCACAGATACGCAGTATTTT.

The chain carries TRBV28 and TRBJ1-4; possibly TRBD1 for D (6 bases). There are 14 residues in the CDR3. Germline V gives CDR1 MDHEN, CDR2 SYDVKM. The V end lost 5 bases, the J end lost 7 bases, and 14 bases lay between the germline ends. CDR3 residues: CASSTAGTTEKLFF. The CDR3 DNA reads TGTGCCAGCAGTACCGCCGGGACAACTGAAAAACTGTTTTTT.

This clone was recorded once. The chain uses TRBV29-1 and TRBJ2-5, with a tentative D call TRBD2 (5 bases). Germline V CDR1 and CDR2: SQVTM, ANQGSEA. The CDR3 totals 12 residues. The germline V and J ends were trimmed by 7 bases and 0 bases, with 9 bases remaining between them. CDR3 residues: CSARGNQETQYF. In DNA, the CDR3 is TGCAGCGCTCGAGGGAACCAAGAGACCCAGTACTTC.

The chain couples TRBV29-1 to TRBJ1-1, with 7 bases lining up with TRBD1. The CDR3 runs to 13 residues. Trimming removed 6 bases from V and 0 bases from J; junction bases left unmatched: 4. The germline CDR1 and CDR2 sequences are SQVTM and ANQGSEA. CDR3 DNA: TGCAGCGTCACGGGACAGATGAACACTGAAGCTTTCTTT. It specifies CSVTGQMNTEAFF.

This clone was picked up a small number of times. V and J are TRBV30 and TRBJ1-2, with D possibly TRBD1 on 6 matching bases. Germline CDR1 is GTSNPN and CDR2 is SVGIG (reference sequence). Trimming pared 5 bases from V and 8 bases from J, leaving 18 bases between. This CDR3 comprises 13 residues. The CDR3 bases are TGTGCCTGGGTACCTGGGGTCCAGGGGGGCTACACCTTC. Encoded protein: CAWVPGVQGGYTF.

This clone appeared once. The CDR3 DNA is TGTGCCAGCAGCTCCCTGGGGGGTTTCTACGAGCAGTACTTC. This gives the protein CASSSLGGFYEQYF. The V gene is TRBV11-2, the J gene TRBJ2-7, with D possibly TRBD2 on 6 matching bases. Germline V lookup: CDR1 SGHAT, CDR2 FQNNGV. CDR3 length: 14 residues. Trimming cost V 4 bases and J 3 bases, with 13 bases left between them.

V is TRBV19 and J is TRBJ2-7; no clear D. This CDR3 contains 15 residues. CDR1 and CDR2 from the germline V gene are LNHDA and SQIVND (reference sequence). V was shortened by 5 bases and J by 4 bases, with 18 bases between the two germline ends. CDR3 DNA: TGTGCCAGTAGTTTTTCCTTTGGGCAGGTGTACGAGCAGTACTTC. Translating it yields CASSFSFGQVYEQYF.

J is TRBJ2-4 and V is TRBV7-9, with 8 bases that match TRBD1. CDR3 size: 16 residues. The V and J ends lost 5 bases and 0 bases, in that order; junction bases with no gene match: 6. Germline V gives CDR1 SEHNR, CDR2 FQNEAQ (reference sequence). In DNA, the CDR3 is TGTGCCAGCAGCCCAAAGGACAGGGAAGCCAAAAACATTCAGTACTTC. It encodes CASSPKDREAKNIQYF.

The chain is built from TRBV7-8 and TRBJ2-7; tentatively, D is TRBD1 (8 bases). The CDR3 sequence is 15 residues long. V dropped 5 bases and J dropped 4 bases, with 18 bases sitting between them. CDR1 is SGHVS and CDR2 is FQNEAQ in the germline V gene. CDR3 DNA sequence: TGTGCCAGCAGCCCTATACAGGGGGGGTATTACGAGCAGTACTTC. This translates into CASSPIQGGYYEQYF.